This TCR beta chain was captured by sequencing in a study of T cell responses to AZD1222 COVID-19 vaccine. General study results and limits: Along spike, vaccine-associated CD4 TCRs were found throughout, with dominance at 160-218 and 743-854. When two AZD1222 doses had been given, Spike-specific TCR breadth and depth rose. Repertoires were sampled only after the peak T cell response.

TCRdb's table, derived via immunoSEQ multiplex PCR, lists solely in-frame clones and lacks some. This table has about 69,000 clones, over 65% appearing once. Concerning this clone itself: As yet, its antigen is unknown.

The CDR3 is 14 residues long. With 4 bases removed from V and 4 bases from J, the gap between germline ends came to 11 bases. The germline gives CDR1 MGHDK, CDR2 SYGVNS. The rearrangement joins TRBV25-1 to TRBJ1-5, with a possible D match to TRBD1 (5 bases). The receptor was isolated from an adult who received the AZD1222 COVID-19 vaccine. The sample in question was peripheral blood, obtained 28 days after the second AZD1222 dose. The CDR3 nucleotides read TGTGCCAGCAGTGGGGGCAGCGCTAATCAGCCCCAGCATTTT. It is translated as CASSGGSANQPQHF. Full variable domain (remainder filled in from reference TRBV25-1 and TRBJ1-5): EADIYQTPRYLVIGTGKKITLECSQTMGHDKMYWYQQDPGMELHLIHYSYGVNSTEKGDLSSESTVSRIRTEHFPLTLESARPSHTSQYLCASSGGSANQPQHFGDGTRLSIL.